The 10 T cell receptor beta chains below come from one sample, sequenced in a study of blood T cell repertoires in COVID-19. The data were produced by immunoSEQ multiplex PCR, yet TCRdb's version contains in-frame clones alone and is incomplete. The data hold some 200,000 clones, with roughly 85% observed a single time. The sequenced sample consisted of peripheral blood. These receptors originate from a woman between 18 and 29 years old who had recovered from COVID-19.

V usage is TRBV5-4 and J usage is TRBJ2-2; TRBD2 matches at 9 bases. Germline CDR1 and CDR2: SGHNT and YYREEE (reference sequence). The J segment lost 4 bases and the V segment lost 4 bases, leaving 8 bases of the junction unmatched. CDR3 size: 16 residues. The CDR3: CASSLGREGGTGELFF. The CDR3 DNA follows: TGTGCCAGCAGCCTGGGGCGGGAGGGGGGCACCGGGGAGCTGTTTTTT.

The chain joins TRBV18 to TRBJ2-7, with 9 positions matching TRBD1. Germline CDR1 reads KGHSH; CDR2 reads LQKENI. V lost 3 bases, J lost 2 bases, and 5 bases stayed unmatched. CDR3 size: 15 residues. The CDR3 region has the DNA TGTGCCAGCTCACCCGGACAGGGGCTTCCCTACGAGCAGTACTTC. Encoded protein: CASSPGQGLPYEQYF.

The chain combines TRBV6-1 with TRBJ1-1, with D maybe TRBD1 (5 bases). The CDR3 extends over 14 amino acids. Germline V gene lookup returns CDR1 MNHNS and CDR2 SASEGT. Deletions cut 2 bases from V and 3 bases from J, with 10 bases between. The CDR3 bases are TGTGCCAGCAGTGAACAGGGAGGTTACACTGAAGCTTTCTTT. It specifies CASSEQGGYTEAFF.

This rearrangement joins TRBV7-6 to TRBJ2-3, with D unresolved. CDR3 size: 16 residues. The germline CDR1 and CDR2 sequences are SGHVS and FNYEAQ. V lost 5 bases and J lost 4, with 19 bases in between. CDR3 in DNA: TGTGCCAGCAGCCGCCCCTCCAAGAACCGGGCAGATACGCAGTATTTT. It translates to CASSRPSKNRADTQYF. The variable domain in full, with the rest retrieved from reference TRBV7-6 and TRBJ2-3, is GAGVSQSPRYKVTKRGQDVALRCDPISGHVSLYWYRQALGQGPEFLTYFNYEAQQDKSGLPNDRFSAERPEGSISTLTIQRTEQRDSAMYRCASSRPSKNRADTQYFGPGTRLTVL.

This clone was found once. This chain uses TRBV19 with TRBJ1-1; 8 nucleotides align to TRBD1. Germline CDR1 and CDR2: LNHDA and SQIVND (reference sequence). V was pared by 4 bases and J by 3 bases, with 1 base of the junction left unmatched. This CDR3 region has 13 residues. As DNA, the CDR3 is TGTGCCAGTAGTAGGGGACAGGACACTGAAGCTTTCTTT. Translating gives CASSRGQDTEAFF.

The chain recombines TRBV19 with TRBJ1-5; D not certain. The CDR3 loop spans 12 amino acids. With 1 base removed from V and 9 bases from J, the gap between germline ends came to 7 bases. The germline V gene has CDR1 LNHDA and CDR2 SQIVND (reference sequence). CDR3 bases: TGTGCCAGTAGTATAGGAGCGGGGCCCCAGCATTTT. It specifies CASSIGAGPQHF.

The chain joins TRBV27 to TRBJ2-1, with 10 bases aligning to TRBD2. CDR3 length: 15 amino acids. Germline values: CDR1 MNHEY, CDR2 SMNVEV (reference sequence). Trimming removed 7 bases from V and 8 bases from J; junction bases left unmatched: 11. In DNA form, the CDR3 reads TGTGCCAGCACCTCAGGTCTAGCGGGAGAAGATGAGCAGTTCTTC. This codes for CASTSGLAGEDEQFF.

This chain joins TRBV12-5 and TRBJ2-1; tentatively, D is TRBD2 (6 bases). Trimming removed 2 bases at V and 5 bases at J, with 13 bases between. The CDR3 contains 15 residues. The germline gives CDR1 LGHNT, CDR2 FRNRAP. In DNA, the CDR3 is TGTGCTAGTGGTTTGTCCCAGCGGGCCGACAATGAGCAGTTCTTC. Its protein product is CASGLSQRADNEQFF. Drawing the rest from reference TRBV12-5 and TRBJ2-1, the complete variable domain is DARVTQTPRHKVTEMGQEVTMRCQPILGHNTVFWYRQTMMQGLELLAYFRNRAPLDDSGMPKDRFSAEMPDATLATLKIQPSEPRDSAVYFCASGLSQRADNEQFFGPGTRLTVL.

V is TRBV4-2 and J is TRBJ2-3, with TRBD2 matching 8 bases. The ends lost 4 bases at V and 2 bases at J; junction bases unmatched: 5. Germline V gene lookup returns CDR1 LGHNA and CDR2 YNFKEQ. The CDR3 runs to 15 residues. CDR3 bases: TGTGCCAGCAGCCTACTAGCGGAGTCCACAGATACGCAGTATTTT. It is translated as CASSLLAESTDTQYF.

The rearrangement joins TRBV7-6 to TRBJ2-7; D remains ambiguous. V lost 5 bases, J lost 2 bases, and 10 bases lay in between. This CDR3 is 13 amino acids long. The germline V gene encodes CDR1 SGHVS and CDR2 FNYEAQ. DNA for the CDR3: TGTGCCAGCAGCGCGACTCGAACCTACGAGCAGTACTTC. Residues: CASSATRTYEQYF.